This TCR beta chain was recorded in a study of cytotoxic CD8 clonotypes in ibrutinib-treated CLL. The V segment lost 6 bases and the J segment 0 bases; nucleotides outside the gene matches: 5. The V gene's germline CDR1 is SNHLY and CDR2 FYNNEI. The length of the CDR3 is 15 residues. Clones were sequenced by immunoSEQ multiplex PCR, and TCRdb holds only the in-frame ones, with some missing. The top ten clones hold under 6% of a sample with around 70,000 clones, about two thirds of them seen once. This clone was counted only a few times. V and J are TRBV2 and TRBJ2-3; TRBD1 matches 8 bases. The sequence was collected from a human donor with chronic lymphocytic leukemia. Here the sequenced sample was PBMCs, taken after 12 months of ibrutinib treatment. CDR3 coding DNA: TGTGCCAGCAGCGCAGGACAGGGCAGCACAGATACGCAGTATTTT. It is translated as CASSAGQGSTDTQYF.